The rows below give T cell receptor beta chains drawn from one sample of a study of technical replicates of blood from a few donors. Here immunoSEQ multiplex PCR was the method, and the copy in TCRdb shows in-frame clones only, minus some. The sample lists roughly 100,000 clones, about 96% occurring once. Sequenced material: T cells isolated from PBMCs. These TCRs come from a human donor in good health. Both conserved end residues are part of each CDR3. The D gene is left open where the match is weak. Size is stated for part of the rows, as once, few or many counts, or as a class when the clone is expanded.

D gene: TRBD2
V gene: TRBV29-1
J gene: TRBJ2-1
clone size: NA
CDR3 protein: CSDTTGTSGRSYNEQFF
CDR3 DNA: TGCAGCGACACAACCGGGACTAGCGGGAGGTCCTACAATGAGCAGTTCTTC

D gene: TRBD1
V gene: TRBV28
J gene: TRBJ1-5
clone size: NA
CDR3 protein: CASSLGGTGGGGQPQHF
CDR3 DNA: TGTGCCAGCAGTTTAGGGGGGACAGGGGGTGGAGGTCAGCCCCAGCATTTT

D gene: NA
V gene: TRBV28
J gene: TRBJ1-1
clone size: NA
CDR3 protein: CASSFRGNTEAFF
CDR3 DNA: TGTGCCAGCAGTTTTAGGGGGAACACTGAAGCTTTCTTT

D gene: TRBD2
V gene: TRBV10-2
J gene: TRBJ2-7
clone size: NA
CDR3 protein: CASSQKRETVDEQYF
CDR3 DNA: TGCGCCAGCAGTCAGAAGCGGGAGACGGTAGACGAGCAGTACTTC

D gene: NA
V gene: TRBV18
J gene: TRBJ1-2
clone size: NA
CDR3 protein: CASSPTWTENNYGYTF
CDR3 DNA: TGTGCCAGCTCACCTACCTGGACAGAAAATAACTATGGCTACACCTTC

D gene: TRBD2
V gene: TRBV7-2
J gene: TRBJ2-7
clone size: NA
CDR3 protein: CASRKGTSGVYEQYF
CDR3 DNA: TGTGCCAGCAGGAAAGGGACTAGCGGGGTCTACGAGCAGTACTTC

D gene: NA
V gene: TRBV29-1
J gene: TRBJ2-1
clone size: NA
CDR3 protein: CSVIGVPQGIYNEQFF
CDR3 DNA: TGCAGCGTTATAGGGGTCCCCCAAGGGATTTACAATGAGCAGTTCTTC

D gene: TRBD2
V gene: TRBV7-7
J gene: TRBJ2-2
clone size: once
CDR3 protein: CASSLGSLAGEGGELFF
CDR3 DNA: TGTGCTAGCAGCTTAGGTTCCCTAGCGGGAGAAGGCGGGGAGCTGTTTTTT

D gene: NA
V gene: TRBV12-5
J gene: TRBJ2-1
clone size: NA
CDR3 protein: CASGLVRGYNNEQFF
CDR3 DNA: TGTGCTAGTGGTTTGGTTCGCGGATATAACAATGAGCAGTTCTTC

D gene: NA
V gene: TRBV27
J gene: TRBJ2-5
clone size: NA
CDR3 protein: CASSRPRLETQYF
CDR3 DNA: TGTGCCAGCAGTCGCCCAAGACTGGAGACCCAGTACTTC

D gene: TRBD1
V gene: TRBV19
J gene: TRBJ1-4
clone size: NA
CDR3 protein: CASRTGTGGLNEKLFF
CDR3 DNA: TGTGCCAGTAGGACGGGGACAGGGGGCCTTAATGAAAAACTGTTTTTT

D gene: TRBD2
V gene: TRBV5-1
J gene: TRBJ2-3
clone size: NA
CDR3 protein: CARLVGGSGNTDTQYF
CDR3 DNA: TGCGCCAGACTCGTGGGAGGTAGCGGGAACACAGATACGCAGTATTTT

D gene: NA
V gene: TRBV5-1
J gene: TRBJ2-2
clone size: NA
CDR3 protein: CASSFAGELFF
CDR3 DNA: TGCGCCAGCAGCTTCGCCGGGGAGCTGTTTTTT

D gene: NA
V gene: TRBV2
J gene: TRBJ2-1
clone size: NA
CDR3 protein: CASSDYGSYNEQFF
CDR3 DNA: TGTGCCAGCAGTGATTACGGCTCCTACAATGAGCAGTTCTTC

D gene: TRBD1
V gene: TRBV6-6
J gene: TRBJ2-5
clone size: NA
CDR3 protein: CASSYIGTGGLAQYF
CDR3 DNA: TGTGCCAGCAGTTACATAGGGACAGGGGGTCTGGCCCAGTACTTC

D gene: TRBD2
V gene: TRBV27
J gene: TRBJ2-3
clone size: NA
CDR3 protein: CASSSGLAGGASTDTQYF
CDR3 DNA: TGTGCCAGCAGTTCCGGACTAGCGGGGGGCGCTAGCACAGATACGCAGTATTTT

D gene: TRBD2
V gene: TRBV11-1
J gene: TRBJ2-1
clone size: NA
CDR3 protein: CASSLLAGDAGEQFF
CDR3 DNA: TGTGCCAGCAGCTTATTAGCGGGCGATGCCGGTGAGCAGTTCTTC

D gene: NA
V gene: TRBV11-3
J gene: TRBJ1-5
clone size: NA
CDR3 protein: CASSRQSNQPQHF
CDR3 DNA: TGTGCCAGCAGCCGACAGAGCAATCAGCCCCAGCATTTT

D gene: NA
V gene: TRBV30
J gene: TRBJ1-1
clone size: NA
CDR3 protein: CAWSAYTEAFF
CDR3 DNA: TGTGCCTGGAGTGCGTACACTGAAGCTTTCTTT

D gene: NA
V gene: TRBV2
J gene: TRBJ2-7
clone size: once
CDR3 protein: CASIPGGPYEQYF
CDR3 DNA: TGTGCCAGCATACCAGGAGGCCCCTACGAGCAGTACTTC

D gene: NA
V gene: TRBV21-1
J gene: TRBJ2-7
clone size: NA
CDR3 protein: CASSKGTRSSYEQYF
CDR3 DNA: TGTGCCAGCAGCAAAGGTACCAGGTCTTCCTACGAGCAGTACTTC

D gene: TRBD2
V gene: TRBV5-1
J gene: TRBJ2-3
clone size: NA
CDR3 protein: CASSLGLAGAKLGDTQYF
CDR3 DNA: TGCGCCAGCAGCTTGGGTCTAGCGGGAGCCAAATTGGGAGATACGCAGTATTTT

D gene: TRBD1
V gene: TRBV7-9
J gene: TRBJ1-4
clone size: NA
CDR3 protein: CASSLPVTGDEKLFF
CDR3 DNA: TGTGCCAGCAGCTTACCGGTGACAGGGGACGAAAAACTGTTTTTT

D gene: NA
V gene: TRBV4-2
J gene: TRBJ1-1
clone size: NA
CDR3 protein: CASSQEAGNTEAFF
CDR3 DNA: TGTGCCAGCAGCCAAGAAGCGGGGAACACTGAAGCTTTCTTT

D gene: NA
V gene: TRBV7-2
J gene: TRBJ2-4
clone size: NA
CDR3 protein: CASSLTNAKNIQYF
CDR3 DNA: TGTGCCAGCAGCTTGACTAACGCCAAAAACATTCAGTACTTC

D gene: NA
V gene: TRBV27
J gene: TRBJ1-5
clone size: NA
CDR3 protein: CASKIAGSRNQPQHF
CDR3 DNA: TGTGCCAGCAAGATAGCGGGTAGTCGCAATCAGCCCCAGCATTTT

D gene: NA
V gene: TRBV6-5
J gene: TRBJ2-7
clone size: many
CDR3 protein: CASRGGNTYEQYF
CDR3 DNA: TGTGCCAGCAGAGGGGGTAACACCTACGAGCAGTACTTC

D gene: TRBD2
V gene: TRBV10-1
J gene: TRBJ2-4
clone size: once
CDR3 protein: CATPRRSSGRAKNIQYF
CDR3 DNA: TGCGCCACCCCGAGGAGATCTAGCGGGAGAGCCAAAAACATTCAGTACTTC

D gene: NA
V gene: TRBV29-1
J gene: TRBJ1-3
clone size: once
CDR3 protein: CSVDRDRTGNTIYF
CDR3 DNA: TGCAGCGTTGATCGGGATAGAACTGGAAACACCATATATTTT

D gene: NA
V gene: TRBV28
J gene: TRBJ2-6
clone size: NA
CDR3 protein: CASSFLSGANVLTF
CDR3 DNA: TGTGCCAGCAGTTTCCTCTCTGGGGCCAACGTCCTGACTTTC

D gene: TRBD2
V gene: TRBV2
J gene: TRBJ2-7
clone size: NA
CDR3 protein: CASSDGLAGNEQYF
CDR3 DNA: TGTGCCAGCAGTGATGGACTAGCGGGGAACGAGCAGTACTTC

D gene: TRBD2
V gene: TRBV5-5
J gene: TRBJ2-7
clone size: NA
CDR3 protein: CASSWSGREVGEQYF
CDR3 DNA: TGTGCCAGCAGCTGGAGCGGGAGGGAGGTGGGCGAGCAGTACTTC

D gene: TRBD1
V gene: TRBV6-5
J gene: TRBJ2-7
clone size: NA
CDR3 protein: CASRGTDPYEQYF
CDR3 DNA: TGTGCCAGCAGAGGGACAGACCCCTACGAGCAGTACTTC

D gene: NA
V gene: TRBV4-3
J gene: TRBJ2-3
clone size: NA
CDR3 protein: CASSQDRAGYPDTQYF
CDR3 DNA: TGCGCCAGCAGCCAAGATAGGGCAGGGTACCCAGATACGCAGTATTTT

D gene: NA
V gene: TRBV4-1
J gene: TRBJ1-1
clone size: NA
CDR3 protein: CASSQGLGAFF
CDR3 DNA: TGCGCCAGCAGCCAAGGTCTCGGAGCTTTCTTT

D gene: NA
V gene: TRBV15
J gene: TRBJ1-2
clone size: NA
CDR3 protein: CATSRDAGVYGYTF
CDR3 DNA: TGTGCCACCAGCAGGGACGCGGGGGTCTATGGCTACACCTTC

D gene: NA
V gene: TRBV27
J gene: TRBJ2-3
clone size: NA
CDR3 protein: CASSFLSNRERGTQYF
CDR3 DNA: TGTGCCAGCAGTTTTCTGAGCAACAGGGAACGGGGTACGCAGTATTTT

D gene: NA
V gene: TRBV30
J gene: TRBJ2-3
clone size: NA
CDR3 protein: CAWSASGSTDTQYF
CDR3 DNA: TGTGCCTGGAGTGCAAGCGGGAGCACAGATACGCAGTATTTT

D gene: TRBD2
V gene: TRBV6-5
J gene: TRBJ2-5
clone size: NA
CDR3 protein: CASRSGLGIETQYF
CDR3 DNA: TGTGCCAGCAGGTCGGGACTAGGTATAGAGACCCAGTACTTC

D gene: NA
V gene: TRBV13
J gene: TRBJ2-7
clone size: NA
CDR3 protein: CASSLGQGRYEQYF
CDR3 DNA: TGTGCCAGCAGCTTAGGGCAGGGTCGGTACGAGCAGTACTTC

D gene: NA
V gene: TRBV7-2
J gene: TRBJ2-7
clone size: NA
CDR3 protein: CASSRRDYEQYF
CDR3 DNA: TGTGCCAGCAGCCGACGGGACTACGAGCAGTACTTC

D gene: NA
V gene: TRBV5-4
J gene: TRBJ2-3
clone size: NA
CDR3 protein: CASSVTGNTDTQYF
CDR3 DNA: TGTGCCAGCAGCGTTACAGGGAACACAGATACGCAGTATTTT

D gene: NA
V gene: TRBV5-1
J gene: TRBJ2-7
clone size: NA
CDR3 protein: CASSRTDYEQYF
CDR3 DNA: TGCGCCAGCAGCCGGACTGATTACGAGCAGTACTTC

D gene: TRBD2
V gene: TRBV7-2
J gene: TRBJ2-7
clone size: NA
CDR3 protein: CASSLALAGAYHEQYF
CDR3 DNA: TGTGCCAGCAGCTTAGCACTAGCGGGAGCATACCACGAGCAGTACTTC

D gene: NA
V gene: TRBV7-2
J gene: TRBJ2-7
clone size: NA
CDR3 protein: CASSLPGSRGLREQYF
CDR3 DNA: TGTGCCAGCAGCCTCCCCGGCTCGCGGGGCCTTCGCGAGCAGTACTTC

D gene: NA
V gene: TRBV10-1
J gene: TRBJ1-1
clone size: NA
CDR3 protein: CASSESRERLNTEAFF
CDR3 DNA: TGCGCCAGCAGTGAGTCCAGGGAAAGGTTGAACACTGAAGCTTTCTTT

D gene: TRBD1
V gene: TRBV19
J gene: TRBJ1-1
clone size: few
CDR3 protein: CASTLTGTTEAFF
CDR3 DNA: TGTGCCAGTACCCTGACAGGGACCACTGAAGCTTTCTTT

D gene: TRBD1
V gene: TRBV18
J gene: TRBJ2-1
clone size: NA
CDR3 protein: CASSPNSGTAGEQFF
CDR3 DNA: TGTGCCAGCTCACCGAACTCCGGGACAGCCGGTGAGCAGTTCTTC

D gene: NA
V gene: TRBV6-1
J gene: TRBJ1-5
clone size: NA
CDR3 protein: CASSEVAGLEQPQHF
CDR3 DNA: TGTGCCAGCAGTGAAGTGGCAGGGCTTGAGCAGCCCCAGCATTTT

D gene: NA
V gene: TRBV27
J gene: TRBJ1-1
clone size: NA
CDR3 protein: CASSLSRGLNTEAFF
CDR3 DNA: TGTGCCAGCAGTTTATCTAGGGGCTTGAACACTGAAGCTTTCTTT

D gene: NA
V gene: TRBV19
J gene: TRBJ2-5
clone size: NA
CDR3 protein: CASTKTGLETQYF
CDR3 DNA: TGTGCCAGTACTAAAACAGGCCTAGAGACCCAGTACTTC

D gene: TRBD1
V gene: TRBV4-1
J gene: TRBJ2-7
clone size: NA
CDR3 protein: CASSRRWTGSGEQYF
CDR3 DNA: TGCGCCAGCAGCCGACGATGGACAGGTTCAGGCGAGCAGTACTTC

D gene: NA
V gene: TRBV28
J gene: TRBJ2-1
clone size: NA
CDR3 protein: CASSLRDIYNEQFF
CDR3 DNA: TGTGCCAGCAGCCTCCGGGACATTTACAATGAGCAGTTCTTC

D gene: NA
V gene: TRBV30
J gene: TRBJ2-2
clone size: NA
CDR3 protein: CAWNQVSGELFF
CDR3 DNA: TGTGCCTGGAATCAGGTCAGCGGGGAGCTGTTTTTT